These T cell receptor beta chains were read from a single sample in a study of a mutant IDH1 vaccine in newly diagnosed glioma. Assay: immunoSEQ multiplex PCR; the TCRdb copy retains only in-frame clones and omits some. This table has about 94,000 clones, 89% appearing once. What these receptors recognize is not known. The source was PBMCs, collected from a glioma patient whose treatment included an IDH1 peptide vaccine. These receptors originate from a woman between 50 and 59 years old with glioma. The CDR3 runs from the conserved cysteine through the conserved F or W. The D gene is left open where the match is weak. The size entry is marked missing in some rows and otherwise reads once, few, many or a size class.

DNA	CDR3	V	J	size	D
TGTGCCAGCAGTTACGACACCTCCTACTATGGCTACACCTTC	CASSYDTSYYGYTF	TRBV6-5	TRBJ1-2	NA	NA
TGTGCCAGCAGCACCGTGGGAGAGACCCAGTACTTC	CASSTVGETQYF	TRBV28	TRBJ2-5	NA	NA
TGTGCCAGCAGCCACGTGGGCAACTTTTCTTACGAGCAGTACTTC	CASSHVGNFSYEQYF	TRBV5-6	TRBJ2-7	NA	NA
TGTGCCAGCAGCTCGGGACTGTTCGAAGAGACCCAGTACTTC	CASSSGLFEETQYF	TRBV9	TRBJ2-5	NA	NA
TGTGCCAGCAGCCCCGGACTACACCACGAGCAGTACTTC	CASSPGLHHEQYF	TRBV6-6	TRBJ2-7	NA	NA
TGTGCCAGCAGGTCGCGAGGGGCGACCTACGAGCAGTACTTC	CASRSRGATYEQYF	TRBV6-5	TRBJ2-7	NA	NA
TGCACCAGCAGCTTCGGACTAGCGGGAGCAGATACGCAGTATTTT	CTSSFGLAGADTQYF	TRBV4-1	TRBJ2-3	NA	TRBD2
TGTGCCAGCAGTACGGACTTCTCGGCCAATGAGCAGTTCTTC	CASSTDFSANEQFF	TRBV6-6	TRBJ2-1	NA	NA
TGCAGCGTTGCGGAGGATCTGGTTCAGCCCCAGCATTTT	CSVAEDLVQPQHF	TRBV29-1	TRBJ1-5	NA	NA
TGTGCCAGCAGTTTAGAAGGCTTTGGGTTGGGGGATTCACCCCTCCACTTT	CASSLEGFGLGDSPLHF	TRBV27	TRBJ1-6	few	NA
TGCGCCAGCATGCCGACAGGGGGTCAAGAGACCCAGTACTTC	CASMPTGGQETQYF	TRBV5-1	TRBJ2-5	once	TRBD1
TGTGCCAGCAGCCCGAAAAACACTGAAGCTTTCTTT	CASSPKNTEAFF	TRBV11-2	TRBJ1-1	few	NA
TGTGCCAGCACATCGCCGGGACAGAACTACGAGCAGTACTTC	CASTSPGQNYEQYF	TRBV6-6	TRBJ2-7	NA	TRBD1
TGTGCCAGCAGCTCGCCGGGACTGGGAACCTACGAGCAGTACTTC	CASSSPGLGTYEQYF	TRBV7-9	TRBJ2-7	NA	NA